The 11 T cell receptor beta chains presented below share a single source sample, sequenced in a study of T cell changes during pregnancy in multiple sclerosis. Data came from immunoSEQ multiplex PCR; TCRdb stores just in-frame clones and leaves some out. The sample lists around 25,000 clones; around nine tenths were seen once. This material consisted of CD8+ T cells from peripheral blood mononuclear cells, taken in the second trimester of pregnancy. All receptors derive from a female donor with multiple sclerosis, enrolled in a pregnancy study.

In DNA form, the CDR3 reads TGCAGCGTTGTACAGGGGGCGGACTATGGCTACACCTTC. Its translation is CSVVQGADYGYTF. The rearrangement joins TRBV29-1 to TRBJ1-2; 9 nucleotides align to TRBD1. The CDR3 extends over 13 amino acids. V was clipped by 4 bases and J by 3 bases; unmatched bases: 3. Germline V gives CDR1 SQVTM, CDR2 ANQGSEA.

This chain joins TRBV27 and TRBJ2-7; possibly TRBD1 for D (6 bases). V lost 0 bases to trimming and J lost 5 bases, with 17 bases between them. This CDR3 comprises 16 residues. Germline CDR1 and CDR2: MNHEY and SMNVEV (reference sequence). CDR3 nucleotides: TGTGCCAGCAGTTTATCTCCAGGGGTGGCAAAAAACGAGCAGTACTTC. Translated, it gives CASSLSPGVAKNEQYF.

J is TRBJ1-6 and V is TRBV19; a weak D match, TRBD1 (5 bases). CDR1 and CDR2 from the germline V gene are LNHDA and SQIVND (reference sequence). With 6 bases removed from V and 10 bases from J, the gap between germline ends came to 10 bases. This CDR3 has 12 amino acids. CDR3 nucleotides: TGTGCCAGTAGCCCCAGGGCCTCACCCCTCCACTTT. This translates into CASSPRASPLHF. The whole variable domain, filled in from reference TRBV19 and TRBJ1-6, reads DGGITQSPKYLFRKEGQNVTLSCEQNLNHDAMYWYRQDPGQGLRLIYYSQIVNDFQKGDIAEGYSVSREKKESFPLTVTSAQKNPTAFYLCASSPRASPLHFGNGTRLTVT.

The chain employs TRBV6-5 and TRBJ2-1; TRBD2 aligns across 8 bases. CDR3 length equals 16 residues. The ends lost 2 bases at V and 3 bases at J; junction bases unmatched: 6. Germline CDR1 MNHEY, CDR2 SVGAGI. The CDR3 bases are TGTGCCAGCAGTTACATCGGACTAGCAAGCTACAATGAGCAGTTCTTC. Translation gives CASSYIGLASYNEQFF.

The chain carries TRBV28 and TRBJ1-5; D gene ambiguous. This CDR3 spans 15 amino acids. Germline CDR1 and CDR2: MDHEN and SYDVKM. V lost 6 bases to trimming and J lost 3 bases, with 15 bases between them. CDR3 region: CASSSLPSINQPQHF. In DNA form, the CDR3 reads TGTGCCAGCAGCTCCTTACCAAGCATCAATCAGCCCCAGCATTTT.

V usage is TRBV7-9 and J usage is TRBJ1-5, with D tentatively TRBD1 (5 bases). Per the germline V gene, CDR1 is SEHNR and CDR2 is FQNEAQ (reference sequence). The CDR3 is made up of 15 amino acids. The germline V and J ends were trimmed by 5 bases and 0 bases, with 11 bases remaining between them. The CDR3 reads CASSIDRNSNQPQHF. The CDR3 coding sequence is TGTGCCAGCAGCATCGACAGAAATAGCAATCAGCCCCAGCATTTT.

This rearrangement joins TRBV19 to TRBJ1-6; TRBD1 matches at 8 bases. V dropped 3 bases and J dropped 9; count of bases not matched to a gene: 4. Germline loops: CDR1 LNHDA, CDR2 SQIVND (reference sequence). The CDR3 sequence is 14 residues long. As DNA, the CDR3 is TGTGCCAGTAGTATGGACAGGGAGGCTTCACCCCTCCACTTT. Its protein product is CASSMDREASPLHF.

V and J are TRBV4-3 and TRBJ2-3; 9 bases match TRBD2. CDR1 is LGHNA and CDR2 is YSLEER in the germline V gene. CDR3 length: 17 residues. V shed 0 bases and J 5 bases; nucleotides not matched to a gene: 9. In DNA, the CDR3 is TGCGCCAGCAGCCAAGAACGAGCGGGGGGTCTCGGAGATACGCAGTATTTT. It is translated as CASSQERAGGLGDTQYF.

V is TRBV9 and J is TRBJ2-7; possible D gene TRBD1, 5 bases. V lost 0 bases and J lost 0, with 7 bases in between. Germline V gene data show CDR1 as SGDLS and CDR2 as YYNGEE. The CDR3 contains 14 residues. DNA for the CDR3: TGTGCCAGCAGCGTAGGGGGCAGCTCCTACGAGCAGTACTTC. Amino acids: CASSVGGSSYEQYF.

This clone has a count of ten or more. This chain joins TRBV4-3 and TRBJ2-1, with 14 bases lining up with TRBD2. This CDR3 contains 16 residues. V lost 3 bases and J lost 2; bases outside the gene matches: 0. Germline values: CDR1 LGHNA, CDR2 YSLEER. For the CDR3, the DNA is TGCGCCAGCAGCCAGACTAGCGGGGGGGCCTACAATGAGCAGTTCTTC. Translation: CASSQTSGGAYNEQFF.

As DNA, the CDR3 is TGCGCCAGCAGCTTGGAAGGGGGTGACTATAATTCACCCCTCCACTTT. Translation gives CASSLEGGDYNSPLHF. The chain joins TRBV5-1 to TRBJ1-6; D may be TRBD1 (6 bases). Germline loops: CDR1 SGHRS, CDR2 YFSETQ. V shed 0 bases and J shed 3 bases, with 10 bases lying between them. The CDR3 loop spans 16 amino acids. The full variable domain, its missing parts supplied by reference TRBV5-1 and TRBJ1-6, is KAGVTQTPRYLIKTRGQQVTLSCSPISGHRSVSWYQQTPGQGLQFLFEYFSETQRNKGNFPGRFSGRQFSNSRSEMNVSTLELGDSALYLCASSLEGGDYNSPLHFGNGTRLTVT.